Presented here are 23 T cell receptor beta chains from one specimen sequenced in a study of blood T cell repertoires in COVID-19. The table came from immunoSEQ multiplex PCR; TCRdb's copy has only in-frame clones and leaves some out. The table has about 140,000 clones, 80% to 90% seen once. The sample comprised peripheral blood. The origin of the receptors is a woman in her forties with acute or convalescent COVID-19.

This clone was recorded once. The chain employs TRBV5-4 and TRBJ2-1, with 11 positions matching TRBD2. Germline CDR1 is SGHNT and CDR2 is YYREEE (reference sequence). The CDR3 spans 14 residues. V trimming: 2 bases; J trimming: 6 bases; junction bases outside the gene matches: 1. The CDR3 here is CASSLTSGGNEQFF. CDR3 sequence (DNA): TGTGCCAGCAGCTTAACTAGCGGGGGCAATGAGCAGTTCTTC.

The CDR3 bases are TGCGCCAGCAGCCTAGGACTAGCGGGAGGCAATGAGCAGTTCTTC. Translation: CASSLGLAGGNEQFF. The chain carries TRBV5-1 and TRBJ2-1, with 14 bases matching TRBD2. The V and J ends lost 4 bases and 6 bases, in that order; junction bases with no gene match: 3. The CDR3 spans 15 residues. Germline V gene data show CDR1 as SGHRS and CDR2 as YFSETQ.

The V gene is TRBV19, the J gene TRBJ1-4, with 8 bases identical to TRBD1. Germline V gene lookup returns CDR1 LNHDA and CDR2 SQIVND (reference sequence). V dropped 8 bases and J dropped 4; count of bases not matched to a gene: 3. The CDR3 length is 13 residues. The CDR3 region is CASGGQGNEKLFF. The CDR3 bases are TGTGCCAGTGGCGGACAGGGTAATGAAAAACTGTTTTTT.

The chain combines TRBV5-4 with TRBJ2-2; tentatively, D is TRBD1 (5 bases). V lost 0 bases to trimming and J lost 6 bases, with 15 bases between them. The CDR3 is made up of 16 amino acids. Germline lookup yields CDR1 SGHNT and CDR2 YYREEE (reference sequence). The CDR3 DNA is TGTGCCAGCAGCTTGGGGCTGGGGCTTGGCCCCGGGGAGCTGTTTTTT. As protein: CASSLGLGLGPGELFF.

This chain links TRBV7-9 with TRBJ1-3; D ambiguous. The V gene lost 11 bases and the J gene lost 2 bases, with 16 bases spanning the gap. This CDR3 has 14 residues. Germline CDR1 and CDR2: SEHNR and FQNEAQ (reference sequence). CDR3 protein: CASGAVTPGNTIYF. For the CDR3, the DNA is TGTGCCTCGGGTGCAGTTACTCCTGGAAACACCATATATTTT.

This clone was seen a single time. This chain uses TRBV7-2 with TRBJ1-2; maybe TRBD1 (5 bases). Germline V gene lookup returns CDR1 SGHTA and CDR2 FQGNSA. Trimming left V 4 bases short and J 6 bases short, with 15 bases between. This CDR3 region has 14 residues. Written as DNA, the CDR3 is TGTGCCAGCAGCTCACGATGGGGCGCGAATGGCTACACCTTC. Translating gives CASSSRWGANGYTF.

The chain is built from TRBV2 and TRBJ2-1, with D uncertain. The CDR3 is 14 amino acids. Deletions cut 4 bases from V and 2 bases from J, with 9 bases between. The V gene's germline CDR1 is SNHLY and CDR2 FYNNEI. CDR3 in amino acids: CASSGAPTYNEQFF. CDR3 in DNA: TGTGCCAGCAGTGGGGCACCGACCTACAATGAGCAGTTCTTC. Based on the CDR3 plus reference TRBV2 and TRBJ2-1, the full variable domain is EPEVTQTPSHQVTQMGQEVILRCVPISNHLYFYWYRQILGQKVEFLVSFYNNEISEKSEIFDDQFSVERPDGSNFTLKIRSTKLEDSAMYFCASSGAPTYNEQFFGPGTRLTVL.

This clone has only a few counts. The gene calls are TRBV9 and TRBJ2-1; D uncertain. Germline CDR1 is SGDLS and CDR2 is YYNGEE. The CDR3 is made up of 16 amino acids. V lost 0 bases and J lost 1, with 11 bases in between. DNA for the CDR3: TGTGCCAGCAGCGTAGATCCAGTCGGGTCCTACAATGAGCAGTTCTTC. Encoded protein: CASSVDPVGSYNEQFF.

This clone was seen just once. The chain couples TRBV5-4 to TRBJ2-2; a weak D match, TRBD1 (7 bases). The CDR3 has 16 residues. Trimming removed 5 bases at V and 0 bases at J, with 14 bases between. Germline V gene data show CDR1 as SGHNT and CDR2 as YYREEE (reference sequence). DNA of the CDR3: TGTGCCAGCAGTTTTGGAGGGGGCGCGAACACCGGGGAGCTGTTTTTT. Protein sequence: CASSFGGGANTGELFF.

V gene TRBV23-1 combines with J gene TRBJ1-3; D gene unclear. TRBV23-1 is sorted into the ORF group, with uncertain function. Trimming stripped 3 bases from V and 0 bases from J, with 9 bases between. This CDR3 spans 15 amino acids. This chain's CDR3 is CASSHAEDSGNTIYF. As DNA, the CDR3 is TGCGCCAGCAGTCATGCGGAGGACTCTGGAAACACCATATATTTT.

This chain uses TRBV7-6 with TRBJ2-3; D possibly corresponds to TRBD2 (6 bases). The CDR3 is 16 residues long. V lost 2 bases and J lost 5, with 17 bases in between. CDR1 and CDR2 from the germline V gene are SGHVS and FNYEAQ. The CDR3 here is CASSLYSGGDGDTQYF. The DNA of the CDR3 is TGTGCCAGCAGCTTATATAGCGGCGGGGATGGAGATACGCAGTATTTT.

CDR3: CASSVEGNQPQHF. CDR3 coding DNA: TGTGCCAGCAGCGTGGAGGGCAATCAGCCCCAGCATTTT. V and J are TRBV3-1 (or the pseudogene TRBV3-2) and TRBJ1-5; D is ambiguous. V was cut by 5 bases and J by 2 bases, with 7 bases left in between. Germline V lookup: CDR1 LGHDT, CDR2 YNNKEL (reference sequence). There are 13 residues in the CDR3.

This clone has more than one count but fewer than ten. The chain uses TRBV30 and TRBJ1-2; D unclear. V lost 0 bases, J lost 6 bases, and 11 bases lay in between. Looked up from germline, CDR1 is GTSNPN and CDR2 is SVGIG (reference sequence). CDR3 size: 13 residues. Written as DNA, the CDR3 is TGTGCCTGGAGTGTCACCACTTATCATGGCTACACCTTC. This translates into CAWSVTTYHGYTF.

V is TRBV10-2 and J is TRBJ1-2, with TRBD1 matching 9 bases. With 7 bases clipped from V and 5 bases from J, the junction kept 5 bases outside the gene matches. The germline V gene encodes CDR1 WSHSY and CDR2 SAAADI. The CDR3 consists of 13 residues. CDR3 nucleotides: TGCGCCAGCAATCCGGGACAGGGTTATGGCTACACCTTC. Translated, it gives CASNPGQGYGYTF.

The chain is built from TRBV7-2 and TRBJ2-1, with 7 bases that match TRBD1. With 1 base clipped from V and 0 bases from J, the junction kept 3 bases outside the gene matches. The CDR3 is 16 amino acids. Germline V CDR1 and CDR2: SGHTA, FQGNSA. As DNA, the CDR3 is TGTGCCAGCAGCTTAGAGGGGGCGATCTCCTACAATGAGCAGTTCTTC. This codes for CASSLEGAISYNEQFF.

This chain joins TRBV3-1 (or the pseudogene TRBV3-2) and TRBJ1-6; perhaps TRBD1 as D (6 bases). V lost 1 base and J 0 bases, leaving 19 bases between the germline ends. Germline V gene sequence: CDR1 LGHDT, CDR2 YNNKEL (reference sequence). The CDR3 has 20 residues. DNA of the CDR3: TGTGCCAGCAGCCAAGGTATCACAGGGTTTTCAAGCTCCTATAATTCACCCCTCCACTTT. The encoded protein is CASSQGITGFSSSYNSPLHF.

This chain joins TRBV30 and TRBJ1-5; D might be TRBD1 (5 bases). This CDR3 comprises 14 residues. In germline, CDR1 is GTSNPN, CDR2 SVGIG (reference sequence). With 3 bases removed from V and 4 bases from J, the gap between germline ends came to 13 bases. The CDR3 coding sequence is TGTGCCTGGAGAGAGCGCGGGACGAATCAGCCCCAGCATTTT. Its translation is CAWRERGTNQPQHF.

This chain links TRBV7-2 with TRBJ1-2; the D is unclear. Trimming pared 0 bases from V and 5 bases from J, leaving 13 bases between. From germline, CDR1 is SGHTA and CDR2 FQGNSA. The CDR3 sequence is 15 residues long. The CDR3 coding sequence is TGTGCCAGCAGCTTAGCGCAACTCCAGGCGTATGGCTACACCTTC. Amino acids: CASSLAQLQAYGYTF.

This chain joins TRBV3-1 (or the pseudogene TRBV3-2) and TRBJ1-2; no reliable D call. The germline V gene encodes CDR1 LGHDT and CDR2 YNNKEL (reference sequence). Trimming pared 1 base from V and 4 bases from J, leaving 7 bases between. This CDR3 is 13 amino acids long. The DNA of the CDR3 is TGTGCCAGCAGCCAAGCCAGAAGCTATGGCTACACCTTC. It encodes CASSQARSYGYTF.

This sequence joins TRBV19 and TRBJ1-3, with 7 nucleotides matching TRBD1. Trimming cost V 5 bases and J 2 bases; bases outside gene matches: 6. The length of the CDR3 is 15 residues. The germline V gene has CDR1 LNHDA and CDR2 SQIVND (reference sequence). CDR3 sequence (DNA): TGTGCCAGTAGTTATCGGACAGGTCCTGGAAACACCATATATTTT. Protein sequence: CASSYRTGPGNTIYF.

Here the CDR3 reads CSVEGRATNEKLFF. The CDR3 DNA reads TGCAGCGTTGAAGGGCGGGCAACTAATGAAAAACTGTTTTTT. This rearrangement joins TRBV29-1 to TRBJ1-4, with no clear D. The length of the CDR3 is 14 residues. Germline CDR1 is SQVTM and CDR2 is ANQGSEA. Trimming shortened V by 1 base and J by 0 bases, and 6 bases separated the two germline ends.

As DNA, the CDR3 is TGTGCCAGCAGCTTGGGACATGCAAGCTCTGGAAACACCATATATTTT. Amino acid sequence: CASSLGHASSGNTIYF. The chain has TRBV5-4 and TRBJ1-3; no clear D. CDR3 length: 16 residues. CDR1 SGHNT and CDR2 YYREEE come from the germline V gene (reference sequence). The V and J ends lost 0 bases and 0 bases respectively, with 10 bases between them.

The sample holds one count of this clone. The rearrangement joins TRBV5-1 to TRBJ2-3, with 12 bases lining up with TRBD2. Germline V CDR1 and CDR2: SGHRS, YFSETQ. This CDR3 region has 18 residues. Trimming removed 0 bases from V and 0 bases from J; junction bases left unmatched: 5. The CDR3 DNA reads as TGCGCCAGCAGCTTGGGGCTAGCGGGAGGGAAGAGCACAGATACGCAGTATTTT. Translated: CASSLGLAGGKSTDTQYF.